This T cell receptor (beta chain) was found in a study of spatial heterogeneity in lung cancer. Study details: Sequencing consistently turned up more beta-chain sequences than alpha-chain sequences. TCR and UMI combinations that were unique each appeared, on average, more than ten times in raw reads. Broader study findings: Intratumoral expanded alpha and beta TCR counts were found to track tumor mutation counts. Nonsynonymous mutations, ubiquitous and regional, were tracked respectively by counts of ubiquitous and regional expanded TCRs.

Trimming cost V 2 bases and J 5 bases, with 16 bases left between them. The CDR3 sequence is 16 residues long. Germline loops: CDR1 MNHNY, CDR2 SVGAGI (reference sequence). In its sample, this clonotype was seen many times. Its antigen remains unknown. TCRdb redid the calling of the 5' RACE reads with MiXCR, one entry per CDR3 protein. The table has some 23,000 distinct CDR3 sequences, 5% to 7.5% seen once. Time point defined: sample taken at primary tumor resection. No cell sorting; template was whole RNA from tumor, lung tissue or PBMC. The specimen was lung tumor tissue, collected at surgery. The chain uses TRBV6-6 and TRBJ1-5; D is perhaps TRBD1 (5 bases). The receptor's source is a male donor with early-stage non-small cell lung cancer. In DNA form, the CDR3 reads TGTGCCAGCAGTTACGGAGGGGAGGGGAGGCATCAGCCCCAGCATTTT. Amino acids: CASSYGGEGRHQPQHF.